Presented here are 30 T cell receptor beta chains from one specimen sequenced in a study of human T cells and chemical hapten exposure. Time point specified: healthy volunteer bleed at 6 weeks. Unfractionated whole blood yielded total RNA. TCRdb re-analysed the RACE reads in MiXCR, keeping a single row per CDR3 protein. The sample shows 65,000 or so distinct CDR3 sequences, 5.5% to 7.5% of them seen only once. Sequenced sample: whole blood. These TCRs come from a female donor in good health. Some clones in this sample may be carry-over from other donors' samples.

This clonotype was observed at least ten times. The rearrangement uses TRBV28 and TRBJ2-7; unclear D gene. Trimming pared 4 bases from V and 4 bases from J, leaving 11 bases between. Germline CDR1 reads MDHEN; CDR2 reads SYDVKM. This CDR3 contains 13 residues. CDR3 coding DNA: TGTGCCAGCAGTTCCCGGGCTCCGTACGAGCAGTACTTC. Protein: CASSSRAPYEQYF. Full variable domain (remainder filled in from reference TRBV28 and TRBJ2-7): DVKVTQSSRYLVKRTGEKVFLECVQDMDHENMFWYRQDPGLGLRLIYFSYDVKMKEKGDIPEGYSVSREKKERFSLILESASTNQTSMYLCASSSRAPYEQYFGPGTRLTVT.

This clonotype was detected many times. The J gene is TRBJ2-7, the V gene TRBV25-1; D gene uncertain. The CDR3 extends over 13 amino acids. V lost 3 bases to trimming and J lost 3 bases, with 9 bases between them. The germline V gene has CDR1 MGHDK and CDR2 SYGVNS. CDR3 in amino acids: CASSDGRNYEQYF. The CDR3 DNA is TGTGCCAGCAGTGACGGACGGAACTACGAGCAGTACTTC.

This clonotype has at least ten counts. This chain uses TRBV4-3 with TRBJ2-3; no clear D gene. Per the germline V gene, CDR1 is LGHNA and CDR2 is YSLEER. Trimming took off 0 bases at V and 5 bases at J, with 9 bases between the two ends. CDR3 length: 14 residues. DNA of the CDR3: TGCGCCAGCAGCCAAGAAGTTGCGGTAGATACGCAGTATTTT. Amino acid sequence: CASSQEVAVDTQYF.

This clonotype was seen at least ten times. The chain links TRBV5-4 to TRBJ2-3; D is possibly TRBD2 (6 bases). CDR3 length equals 15 residues. Germline V gene sequence: CDR1 SGHNT, CDR2 YYREEE (reference sequence). Trimming left V 3 bases short and J 4 bases short, with 15 bases between. CDR3 coding DNA: TGTGCCAGCAGCTCCCCGGAGGGCCGGTCAGATACGCAGTATTTT. This codes for CASSSPEGRSDTQYF.

This clonotype has a count of ten or more. The chain links TRBV3-1 to TRBJ2-7; TRBD2 matches 9 bases. The germline CDR1 and CDR2 sequences are LGHDT and YNNKEL (reference sequence). The ends lost 4 bases at V and 0 bases at J; junction bases unmatched: 1. The CDR3 has 14 residues. As DNA, the CDR3 is TGTGCCAGCAGCCTTAGCGGGAGCTCCTACGAGCAGTACTTC. Amino acid sequence: CASSLSGSSYEQYF.

In the case of this clonotype: An end of the junction differs from the germline gene, which may be a read error. V usage is TRBV12-3 or TRBV12-4 and J usage is TRBJ1-4; 8 nucleotides agree with TRBD1. This CDR3 has 15 amino acids. CDR3 nucleotide sequence: TGTTCCAGCAGGCTTTCAGGGGGCGCGGGTGAAAAACTGTTTTTT. Translated: CSSRLSGGAGEKLFF.

This clonotype was found a few times. The chain is built from TRBV2 and TRBJ1-6, with D perhaps matching TRBD1 (5 bases). This CDR3 contains 15 residues. Germline V CDR1 and CDR2: SNHLY, FYNNEI. The V end was cut by 6 bases, the J end by 5 bases, with 14 bases between. The CDR3 sequence: CASSLEGDDNSPLHF. CDR3 in DNA: TGTGCCAGCAGCCTCGAAGGGGACGATAATTCACCCCTCCACTTT.

In this sample, this clonotype turned up many times. This rearrangement joins TRBV7-8 to TRBJ1-4; D is ambiguous. The germline CDR1 and CDR2 sequences are SGHVS and FQNEAQ. The ends were cut back, 5 bases at V and 4 bases at J, with 14 bases in the middle. The CDR3 runs 15 residues. The CDR3 DNA sequence: TGTGCCAGCAGCCCGGAACAGTTAGATAATGAAAAACTGTTTTTT. Protein: CASSPEQLDNEKLFF.

The rearrangement uses TRBV12-3 or TRBV12-4 and TRBJ2-1; the match to TRBD1 covers 7 bases. Germline trimming cut 3 bases from V and 13 bases from J; bases unmatched to any gene: 6. The CDR3 totals 12 residues. CDR3 region: CASSFVQGNQFF. CDR3 DNA: TGTGCCAGCAGTTTCGTACAGGGGAATCAGTTCTTC.

The chain recombines TRBV7-2 with TRBJ2-1, with a weak D call TRBD2 (6 bases). Per the germline V gene, CDR1 is SGHTA and CDR2 is FQGNSA. The CDR3 runs 16 residues. Trimming stripped 5 bases from V and 8 bases from J, with 22 bases between. The DNA of the CDR3 is TGTGCCAGCAGCCTCCCTAGCGACACCCCGGCGGATGAGCAGTTCTTC. Protein: CASSLPSDTPADEQFF.

This clonotype has only one observation. One junction end does not reproduce the germline sequence, and a read error may be involved. The rearrangement links TRBV19 to TRBJ1-5, with D uncertain. Looked up from germline, CDR1 is LNHDA and CDR2 is SQIVND (reference sequence). This CDR3 has 13 amino acids. This CDR3 is CANSILWNQPQHF. The DNA for the CDR3 is TGTGCCAATAGTATCTTGTGGAATCAGCCCCAGCATTTT. The full variable domain, with the rest looked up from reference TRBV19 and TRBJ1-5, is DGGITQSPKYLFRKEGQNVTLSCEQNLNHDAMYWYRQDPGQGLRLIYYSQIVNDFQKGDIAEGYSVSREKKESFPLTVTSAQKNPTAFYLCANSILWNQPQHFGDGTRLSIL.

This clonotype was detected many times. This chain links TRBV15 with TRBJ2-1; 7 positions match TRBD1. With 3 bases clipped from V and 7 bases from J, the junction kept 0 bases outside the gene matches. Germline loops: CDR1 LNHNV, CDR2 YYDKDF (reference sequence). This CDR3 spans 12 amino acids. CDR3 loop: CATSSRGNEQFF. The CDR3 DNA follows: TGTGCCACCAGCAGCAGGGGGAATGAGCAGTTCTTC.

Many counts were recorded for this clonotype. The chain recombines TRBV5-1 with TRBJ2-3; 7 bases align to TRBD2. Germline V lookup: CDR1 SGHRS, CDR2 YFSETQ. The trim removed 0 bases at V and 5 bases at J, leaving 6 bases unmatched. This CDR3 has 15 residues. CDR3 in amino acids: CASSLELASGDTQYF. CDR3 DNA: TGCGCCAGCAGCTTGGAACTAGCGTCTGGAGATACGCAGTATTTT. The entire variable domain, with the rest obtained from reference TRBV5-1 and TRBJ2-3, is as follows: KAGVTQTPRYLIKTRGQQVTLSCSPISGHRSVSWYQQTPGQGLQFLFEYFSETQRNKGNFPGRFSGRQFSNSRSEMNVSTLELGDSALYLCASSLELASGDTQYFGPGTRLTVL.

This clonotype was counted many times. J is TRBJ1-2 and V is TRBV28, with unresolved D. V lost 7 bases, J lost 0 bases, and 12 bases lay in between. Germline V gives CDR1 MDHEN, CDR2 SYDVKM. The CDR3 is 14 residues long. This CDR3 is CASNVPGANYGYTF. The CDR3 DNA follows: TGTGCCAGCAATGTCCCAGGAGCTAACTATGGCTACACCTTC.

This clonotype was recorded many times. This CDR3 is CSARKRTGDEQFF. The CDR3 DNA follows: TGCAGTGCTAGAAAAAGGACAGGTGATGAGCAGTTCTTC. The chain employs TRBV20-1 and TRBJ2-1, with 7 nucleotides matching TRBD1. Germline lookup yields CDR1 DFQATT and CDR2 SNEGSKA (reference sequence). The CDR3 has 13 amino acids. The junction had 6 bases not matched to a gene; V was cut back by 2 bases and J by 8 bases.

The rearrangement links TRBV30 to TRBJ2-7, with TRBD1 as a possible D gene (6 bases). The V gene's germline CDR1 is GTSNPN and CDR2 SVGIG (reference sequence). V was trimmed by 4 bases and J by 1 base, leaving 17 bases between them. This CDR3 has 15 amino acids. CDR3 amino acids: CAWTLRGGRSYEQYF. In DNA, the CDR3 is TGTGCCTGGACCCTGAGAGGGGGACGTTCCTACGAGCAGTACTTC. Supplemented by reference TRBV30 and TRBJ2-7, the full variable domain reads SQTIHQWPATLVQPVGSPLSLECTVEGTSNPNLYWYRQAAGRGLQLLFYSVGIGQISSEVPQNLSASRPQDRQFILSSKKLLLSDSGFYLCAWTLRGGRSYEQYFGPGTRLTVT.

This clonotype showed up many times. The chain links TRBV28 to TRBJ2-7; 12 positions agree with TRBD2. This CDR3 spans 15 amino acids. Germline V CDR1 and CDR2: MDHEN, SYDVKM. With 8 bases clipped from V and 2 bases from J, the junction kept 7 bases outside the gene matches. The CDR3 region is CASDTASGRAYEQYF. Here the CDR3 DNA reads TGTGCCAGCGATACCGCTAGCGGGAGGGCCTACGAGCAGTACTTC.

DNA for the CDR3: TGTGCCAGCAGTACCGAATGGCAGGAAAACAATGAGCAGTTCTTC. This sequence encodes CASSTEWQENNEQFF. This sequence joins TRBV6-2 or TRBV6-3 and TRBJ2-1; D is ambiguous. Trimming removed 5 bases at V and 5 bases at J, with 16 bases between. The CDR3 has 15 residues. CDR1 and CDR2 from the germline V gene are MNHEY and SVGEGT.

This clonotype appeared many times. Here the CDR3 DNA reads TGTGCCAGCAGTTACGACCCCCGCACAGATACGCAGTATTTT. It yields the protein CASSYDPRTDTQYF. The chain has TRBV6-6 and TRBJ2-3, with D unresolved. CDR1 is MNHNY and CDR2 is SVGAGI in the germline V gene (reference sequence). The CDR3 extends over 14 amino acids. V was trimmed by 2 bases and J by 1 base, leaving 7 bases between them.

This clonotype was counted only a few times. The chain is built from TRBV20-1 and TRBJ1-5; no clear D gene. CDR1 and CDR2 from the germline V gene are DFQATT and SNEGSKA (reference sequence). The CDR3 contains 15 residues. V was pared by 0 bases and J by 5 bases, with 14 bases between. The CDR3 here is CSAREDMAFDQPQHF. The CDR3 nucleotides read TGCAGTGCTAGAGAGGATATGGCGTTCGATCAGCCCCAGCATTTT.

This sequence joins TRBV28 and TRBJ1-6; D may be TRBD1 (5 bases). CDR3 size: 15 residues. Germline V gene sequence: CDR1 MDHEN, CDR2 SYDVKM. V dropped 2 bases and J dropped 10 bases, with 15 bases sitting between them. This CDR3 is CASSLMSRGESPLHF. CDR3 bases: TGTGCCAGCAGTTTAATGTCTAGGGGTGAGTCACCCCTCCACTTT. Filled out from reference TRBV28 and TRBJ1-6, the complete variable domain reads DVKVTQSSRYLVKRTGEKVFLECVQDMDHENMFWYRQDPGLGLRLIYFSYDVKMKEKGDIPEGYSVSREKKERFSLILESASTNQTSMYLCASSLMSRGESPLHFGNGTRLTVT.

The chain carries TRBV2 and TRBJ2-2, with TRBD2 as a possible D gene (5 bases). Per the germline V gene, CDR1 is SNHLY and CDR2 is FYNNEI. V gave up 2 bases and J gave up 5 bases, with 12 bases separating them. The CDR3 contains 15 residues. The CDR3 DNA sequence: TGTGCCAGCAGTGAATTAACTAGACGTACCGGGGAGCTGTTTTTT. Its translation is CASSELTRRTGELFF.

This clonotype was picked up a small number of times. The rearrangement links TRBV6-6 to TRBJ1-2; TRBD1 is a possible D gene (5 bases). The CDR3 sequence is 15 residues long. The V end was cut by 4 bases, the J end by 0 bases, with 12 bases between. CDR1 and CDR2 (germline): MNHNY, SVGAGI (reference sequence). The CDR3 DNA follows: TGTGCCAGCAGTTTCCCCGGGGGATCTAACTATGGCTACACCTTC. Protein sequence: CASSFPGGSNYGYTF.

The CDR3 reads CSAKDGYTF. The CDR3 DNA is TGCAGTGCTAAAGATGGCTACACCTTC. V gene TRBV20-1 combines with J gene TRBJ1-2; D is ambiguous. V was clipped by 4 bases and J by 6 bases, with 3 bases between them. CDR1 and CDR2 (germline): DFQATT, SNEGSKA (reference sequence). CDR3 size: 9 residues.

This clonotype has ten or more counts. This chain joins TRBV29-1 and TRBJ1-5; D is undetermined. Per the germline V gene, CDR1 is SQVTM and CDR2 is ANQGSEA. This CDR3 has 13 amino acids. Trimming left V 7 bases short and J 4 bases short, with 14 bases between. The CDR3 reads CSARKDGNQPQHF. DNA for the CDR3: TGCAGCGCGCGAAAGGACGGGAATCAGCCCCAGCATTTT.

This clonotype was observed at least ten times. The chain links TRBV24-1 to TRBJ2-1; 9 nucleotides align to TRBD1. Germline CDR1 and CDR2: KGHDR and SFDVKD. The V and J ends lost 5 bases and 7 bases, in that order; junction bases with no gene match: 14. The CDR3 has 17 amino acids. For the CDR3, the DNA is TGTGCCACCAGTGCCCAGGTTGGGACAGGGAGGATAAATGAGCAGTTCTTC. Translating it yields CATSAQVGTGRINEQFF.

The sample holds a few counts of this clonotype. The genes are TRBV2 and TRBJ2-1; D is uncertain. Trimming removed 1 base from V and 12 bases from J, with 22 bases in between. This CDR3 is built from 16 residues. Germline lookup yields CDR1 SNHLY and CDR2 FYNNEI. The DNA of the CDR3 is TGTGCCAGCAGTGAAGGTCGACCTCCGTTGGGCGGCGGGCAGTTCTTC. Translating gives CASSEGRPPLGGGQFF.

The rearrangement joins TRBV7-2 to TRBJ2-1; D is undetermined. The length of the CDR3 is 15 residues. The germline V and J ends were trimmed by 5 bases and 0 bases, with 11 bases remaining between them. Germline CDR1 is SGHTA and CDR2 is FQGNSA. The CDR3 here is CASSKQSSSYNEQFF. The DNA of the CDR3 is TGTGCCAGCAGCAAACAATCGAGCTCCTACAATGAGCAGTTCTTC.

This clonotype was observed at least ten times. J is TRBJ1-1 and V is TRBV4-3, with TRBD1 identical over 8 bases. With 1 base clipped from V and 4 bases from J, the junction kept 5 bases outside the gene matches. Germline loops: CDR1 LGHNA, CDR2 YSLEER. CDR3 length equals 15 residues. Here the CDR3 DNA reads TGCGCCAGCAGCCAAGGAGACAGGGGCGGCACTGAAGCTTTCTTT. Translation gives CASSQGDRGGTEAFF.

This clonotype occurred many times. The rearrangement joins TRBV20-1 to TRBJ2-7; 9 bases map to TRBD2. V gave up 3 bases and J gave up 7 bases; unmatched junction bases: 13. CDR1 DFQATT and CDR2 SNEGSKA come from the germline V gene (reference sequence). The CDR3 consists of 15 residues. CDR3 sequence reads: CSASTTRGLAEEQYF. The CDR3 DNA is TGCAGTGCTAGTACAACTCGGGGACTAGCAGAAGAGCAGTACTTC.